This entry concerns a single TCR beta chain. Antigen unknown. An end of the junction differs from the germline gene, which may be a read error. The sample comes from a study of cytomegalovirus exposure and HLA in healthy donors. Study-level points and caveats: The authors listed some 160 TCR beta chains as cytomegalovirus-associated.

The primer mix had 60 Vbeta and 13 Jbeta primers. Measured with immunoSEQ multiplex PCR; TCRdb has only the in-frame clones, and not every one. The sample has roughly 120,000 clones, more than 80% seen once. This CDR3 comprises 17 residues. The germline V gene encodes CDR1 SSHAT and CDR2 FNYEAQ (reference sequence). The chain joins TRBV7-7 to TRBJ2-5; 7 positions agree with TRBD2. Sample: PBMCs. The sequence was collected from a man between 40 and 49 years old in good health and CMV-seronegative. CDR3 nucleotides: TGTGCTAGCAGCTTATATTCTGTCGGCGGGAGCTTTGAGACCCAGTACTTC. As protein: CASSLYSVGGSFETQYF.